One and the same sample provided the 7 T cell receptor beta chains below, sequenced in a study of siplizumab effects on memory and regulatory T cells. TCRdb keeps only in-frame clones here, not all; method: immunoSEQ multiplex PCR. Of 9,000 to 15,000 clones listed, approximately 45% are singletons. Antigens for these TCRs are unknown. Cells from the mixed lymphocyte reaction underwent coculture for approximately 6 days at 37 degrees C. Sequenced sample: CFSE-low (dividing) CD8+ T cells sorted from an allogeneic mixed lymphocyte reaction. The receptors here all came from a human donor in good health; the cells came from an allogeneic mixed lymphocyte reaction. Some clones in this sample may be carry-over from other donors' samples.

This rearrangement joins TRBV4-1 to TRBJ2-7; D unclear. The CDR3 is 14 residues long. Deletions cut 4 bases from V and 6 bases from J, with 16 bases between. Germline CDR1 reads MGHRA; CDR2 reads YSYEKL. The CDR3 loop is CASSPATGLGEQYF. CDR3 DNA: TGCGCCAGCAGCCCCGCGACCGGTCTGGGCGAGCAGTACTTC.

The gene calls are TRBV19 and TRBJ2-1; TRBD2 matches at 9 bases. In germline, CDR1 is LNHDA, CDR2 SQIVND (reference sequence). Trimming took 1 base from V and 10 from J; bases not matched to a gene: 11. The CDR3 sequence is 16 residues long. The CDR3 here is CASSIAGGGGNKEQFF. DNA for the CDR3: TGTGCCAGTAGTATAGCCGGCGGGGGGGGCAATAAGGAGCAGTTCTTC.

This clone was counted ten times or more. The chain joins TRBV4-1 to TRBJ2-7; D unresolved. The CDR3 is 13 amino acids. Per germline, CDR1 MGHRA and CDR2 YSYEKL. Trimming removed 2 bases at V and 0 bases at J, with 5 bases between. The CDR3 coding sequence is TGCGCCAGCAGCCAATCCCCCTCCTACGAGCAGTACTTC. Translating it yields CASSQSPSYEQYF.

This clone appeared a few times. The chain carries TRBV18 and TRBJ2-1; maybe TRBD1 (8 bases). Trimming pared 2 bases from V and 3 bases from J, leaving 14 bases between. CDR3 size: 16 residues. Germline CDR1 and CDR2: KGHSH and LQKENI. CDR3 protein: CASSPATGGVYNEQFF. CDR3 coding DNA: TGTGCCAGCTCACCAGCAACAGGGGGGGTCTACAATGAGCAGTTCTTC.

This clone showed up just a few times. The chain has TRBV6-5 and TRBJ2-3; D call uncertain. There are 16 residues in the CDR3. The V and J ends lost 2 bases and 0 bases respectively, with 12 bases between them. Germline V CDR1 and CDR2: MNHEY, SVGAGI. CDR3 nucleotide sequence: TGTGCCAGCAGTTACAACGACATAGCTAGCACAGATACGCAGTATTTT. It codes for CASSYNDIASTDTQYF.

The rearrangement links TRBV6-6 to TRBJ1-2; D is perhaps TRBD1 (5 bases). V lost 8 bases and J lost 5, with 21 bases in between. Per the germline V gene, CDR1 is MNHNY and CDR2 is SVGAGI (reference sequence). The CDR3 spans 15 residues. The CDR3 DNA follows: TGTGCCAGCCCGCTCCGGTCGGGGGGGACGTATGGCTACACCTTC. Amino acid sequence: CASPLRSGGTYGYTF.

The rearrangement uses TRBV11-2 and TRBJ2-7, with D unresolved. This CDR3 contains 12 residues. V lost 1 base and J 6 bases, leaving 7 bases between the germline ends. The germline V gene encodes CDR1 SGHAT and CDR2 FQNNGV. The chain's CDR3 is CASSLGVGEQYF. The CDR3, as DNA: TGTGCCAGCAGCTTAGGCGTTGGCGAGCAGTACTTC.